This T cell receptor beta chain was sequenced for a study of vaccination effects on CD4 cells after COVID-19. Study observations and caveats: Few convalescent patients were studied, and early post-infection samples were lacking.

Trimming pared 2 bases from V and 7 bases from J, leaving 6 bases between. The CDR3 loop spans 11 amino acids. Germline loops: CDR1 DFQATT, CDR2 SNEGSKA (reference sequence). Under the ViraFEST assay, PBMC were stimulated with viral peptide pools so that antigen-specific CD4+ T cells expanded. Sequencing was performed afterwards. An approximately 10-day culture period preceded the isolation of CD4+ T cells. Two-dose vaccination with either BNT162b2 or mRNA-1273 was given to the participants. Among the vaccine recipients, none had a prior SARS-CoV-2 infection, and nucleocapsid antibodies were negative. Method: immunoSEQ multiplex PCR; TCRdb's copy keeps in-frame clones and lacks some. The data hold 26,000 or so clones, with about four fifths observed a single time. In the case of this clone: What it binds is not known.

J is TRBJ2-1 and V is TRBV20-1; D is ambiguous. This specimen was CD4+ T cells from PBMCs cultured with HCoV-NL63 spike peptides, taken after COVID-19 vaccination. This TCR derives from a human donor who received a COVID-19 vaccine. Some clones in this sample may be carry-over from other donors' samples. Here the CDR3 DNA reads TGCAGTGCTAGATCTCGGAATGAGCAGTTCTTC. As protein: CSARSRNEQFF.